These 28 T cell receptor beta chains originate from one sample sequenced in a study of cytomegalovirus exposure and HLA in healthy donors. The PCR used 60 Vbeta and 13 Jbeta primers. Sequenced by immunoSEQ multiplex PCR; TCRdb stores in-frame clones only, minus some. The data contain approximately 150,000 clones, roughly 76% of them seen just once; the ten biggest clones take up less than 2.5%. The material sequenced was PBMCs. Receptor source: a male donor in good health and CMV-seronegative.

This clone has a single count. The chain uses TRBV6-1 and TRBJ2-2, with TRBD1 as a possible D gene (5 bases). Germline V gene sequence: CDR1 MNHNS, CDR2 SASEGT. Trimming left V 7 bases short and J 7 bases short, with 13 bases between. The CDR3 spans 13 residues. CDR3 sequence reads: CASKPNQGGELFF. The CDR3 nucleotides read TGTGCCAGCAAGCCCAATCAGGGCGGGGAGCTGTTTTTT.

This chain uses TRBV7-9 with TRBJ2-2; maybe TRBD1 (6 bases). The germline CDR1 and CDR2 sequences are SEHNR and FQNEAQ (reference sequence). This CDR3 has 15 residues. The V and J ends lost 5 bases and 5 bases respectively, with 15 bases between them. The CDR3 loop is CASSRTAVATGELFF. The CDR3 DNA reads TGTGCCAGCAGCCGGACAGCAGTTGCGACCGGGGAGCTGTTTTTT.

This chain uses TRBV5-1 with TRBJ1-1, with TRBD1 identical over 8 bases. Germline CDR1 is SGHRS and CDR2 is YFSETQ. Trimming cost V 4 bases and J 3 bases; bases outside gene matches: 8. The CDR3 is 15 amino acids. The CDR3 loop reads CASSPGQGAYTEAFF. In DNA form, the CDR3 reads TGCGCCAGCAGCCCCGGACAGGGCGCGTACACTGAAGCTTTCTTT.

The V and J genes are TRBV6-1 and TRBJ1-1, with 7 bases that match TRBD1. Trimming cost V 3 bases and J 5 bases; bases outside gene matches: 6. This CDR3 has 14 residues. Per germline, CDR1 MNHNS and CDR2 SASEGT. In DNA form, the CDR3 reads TGTGCCAGCAGTGATGTAGGGGGCTTAACTGAAGCTTTCTTT. As protein: CASSDVGGLTEAFF.

The chain joins TRBV2 to TRBJ1-1; 12 bases fit TRBD1. CDR3 length: 13 amino acids. V lost 10 bases and J lost 7; bases outside the gene matches: 7. From germline, CDR1 is SNHLY and CDR2 FYNNEI. The CDR3, as DNA: TGTGCCACCTGGGACAGGGGGCAAGGTGAAGCTTTCTTT. It codes for CATWDRGQGEAFF.

On this clone: Because the CDR3 is missing its conserved closing phenylalanine or tryptophan, this is likely a read error. The chain recombines TRBV2 with TRBJ1-1, with no clear D. The CDR3 totals 13 residues. V lost 4 bases and J 3 bases, leaving 9 bases between the germline ends. CDR1 and CDR2 (germline): SNHLY, FYNNEI. In DNA form, the CDR3 reads TGTGCCAGCAGTGTGAGATTGGACACTGAAGCTTTCCTT. It is translated as CASSVRLDTEAFL.

V and J are TRBV5-5 and TRBJ1-1; D possibly corresponds to TRBD1 (6 bases). V lost 5 bases and J lost 1, with 12 bases in between. Germline CDR1 SGHKS, CDR2 YYEKEE (reference sequence). The CDR3 consists of 14 residues. CDR3: CASRRGGWNTEAFF. The DNA for the CDR3 is TGTGCCAGCAGGCGGGGGGGCTGGAACACTGAAGCTTTCTTT.

The chain combines TRBV5-6 with TRBJ2-2; D not certain. This CDR3 has 13 residues. The V gene lost 9 bases and the J gene lost 4 bases, with 13 bases spanning the gap. Germline CDR1 is SGHDT and CDR2 is YYEEEE. CDR3 region: CATAGTFTGELFF. CDR3 in DNA: TGTGCCACTGCTGGCACCTTCACCGGGGAGCTGTTTTTT.

The chain employs TRBV6-1 and TRBJ2-3; possible D gene TRBD2, 6 bases. The V gene lost 6 bases and the J gene lost 5 bases, with 15 bases spanning the gap. This CDR3 is 14 amino acids long. The V gene's germline CDR1 is MNHNS and CDR2 SASEGT. The CDR3 DNA sequence: TGTGCCAGCAGGGCCGGAGGGGCCGGAGATACGCAGTATTTT. Protein sequence: CASRAGGAGDTQYF.

This clone was recorded once. The CDR3 region has the DNA TGTGCCAGCTCACCAGATTGGAGATCACCCCTCCACTTT. Protein product: CASSPDWRSPLHF. The gene calls are TRBV18 and TRBJ1-6; D ambiguous. Germline-derived CDR1 and CDR2 are KGHSH and LQKENI. Trimming left V 2 bases short and J 10 bases short, with 9 bases between. The CDR3 runs 13 residues.

The chain carries TRBV2 and TRBJ2-1; D is perhaps TRBD1 (6 bases). Deletions cut 8 bases from V and 6 bases from J, with 17 bases between. Germline values: CDR1 SNHLY, CDR2 FYNNEI. There are 14 residues in the CDR3. The CDR3 nucleotides read TGTGCCAGCCAAATACAGGGTTCCCTCAATGAGCAGTTCTTC. Its protein is CASQIQGSLNEQFF. Supplemented by reference TRBV2 and TRBJ2-1, the full variable domain reads EPEVTQTPSHQVTQMGQEVILRCVPISNHLYFYWYRQILGQKVEFLVSFYNNEISEKSEIFDDQFSVERPDGSNFTLKIRSTKLEDSAMYFCASQIQGSLNEQFFGPGTRLTVL.

V usage is TRBV6-1 and J usage is TRBJ1-4; TRBD1 is a possible D gene (5 bases). V was clipped by 4 bases and J by 4 bases, with 16 bases between them. The CDR3 consists of 16 residues. CDR1 MNHNS and CDR2 SASEGT come from the germline V gene. The CDR3 sequence: CASSAPAGGFNEKLFF. The CDR3 DNA reads as TGTGCCAGCAGTGCCCCGGCGGGGGGGTTTAATGAAAAACTGTTTTTT.

V is TRBV25-1 and J is TRBJ1-3; a possible D gene is TRBD1 (5 bases). The V end lost 7 bases, the J end lost 2 bases, and 9 bases lay between the germline ends. This CDR3 has 13 residues. CDR1 MGHDK and CDR2 SYGVNS come from the germline V gene. CDR3 nucleotide sequence: TGTGCCAGCACCGGGGGGACTGGAAACACCATATATTTT. Amino acid sequence: CASTGGTGNTIYF.

The J gene is TRBJ2-2, the V gene TRBV6-4, with 7 bases that match TRBD2. Germline lookup yields CDR1 MRHNA and CDR2 SNTAGT. This CDR3 spans 15 amino acids. Trimming cost V 0 bases and J 4 bases; bases outside gene matches: 2. CDR3 nucleotides: TGTGCCAGCAGTGACTCGTGGGGGGGCACCGGGGAGCTGTTTTTT. Translated: CASSDSWGGTGELFF.

A few counts support this clone. The V call is TRBV29-1, the J call TRBJ1-2, with D perhaps TRBD1 (5 bases). Trimming cost V 6 bases and J 4 bases, with 18 bases left between them. CDR3 size: 14 residues. Germline V gene sequence: CDR1 SQVTM, CDR2 ANQGSEA. This CDR3 is CSVETGGASYGYTF. Here the CDR3 DNA reads TGCAGCGTCGAAACTGGCGGGGCCAGCTATGGCTACACCTTC.

This sequence joins TRBV5-4 and TRBJ1-3; possibly TRBD1 for D (6 bases). Looked up from germline, CDR1 is SGHNT and CDR2 is YYREEE (reference sequence). Trimming removed 3 bases from V and 3 bases from J, with 10 bases in between. The CDR3 totals 14 residues. DNA for the CDR3: TGTGCCAGCAGCTCTGGACAGTATGGAAACACCATATATTTT. It is translated as CASSSGQYGNTIYF. The full variable domain, with the rest looked up from reference TRBV5-4 and TRBJ1-3, is ETGVTQSPTHLIKTRGQQVTLRCSSQSGHNTVSWYQQALGQGPQFIFQYYREEENGRGNFPPRFSGLQFPNYSSELNVNALELDDSALYLCASSSGQYGNTIYFGEGSWLTVV.

This clone appeared a few times. The rearrangement uses TRBV7-9 and TRBJ1-4; 7 bases are shared with TRBD1. The CDR3 spans 16 residues. Trimming removed 4 bases from V and 3 bases from J; junction bases left unmatched: 8. Germline CDR1 SEHNR, CDR2 FQNEAQ (reference sequence). The CDR3: CASSSNRDSSNEKLFF. For the CDR3, the DNA is TGTGCCAGCAGCTCGAACCGGGACAGCTCTAATGAAAAACTGTTTTTT.

The rearrangement uses TRBV6-1 and TRBJ2-7, with 7 bases lining up with TRBD1. The junction had 3 bases not matched to a gene; V was cut back by 4 bases and J by 0 bases. The CDR3 runs to 14 residues. CDR1 MNHNS and CDR2 SASEGT come from the germline V gene. The CDR3 sequence is CASSVRDSSYEQYF. CDR3 bases: TGTGCCAGCAGTGTTCGGGACAGCTCCTACGAGCAGTACTTC.

The chain links TRBV5-5 to TRBJ2-1; perhaps TRBD1 as D (6 bases). CDR3 size: 13 residues. V was clipped by 3 bases and J by 6 bases, with 10 bases between them. Germline CDR1 SGHKS, CDR2 YYEKEE (reference sequence). CDR3 loop: CASSSQGRNEQFF. In DNA, the CDR3 is TGTGCCAGCAGCTCACAGGGTCGCAATGAGCAGTTCTTC.

The chain employs TRBV5-1 and TRBJ1-2, with D hard to call. The ends were cut back, 4 bases at V and 3 bases at J, with 13 bases in the middle. The CDR3 has 14 amino acids. Germline CDR1 and CDR2: SGHRS and YFSETQ. CDR3 DNA sequence: TGCGCCAGCAGCCCGCGGGGTTTGGACTATGGCTACACCTTC. The encoded protein is CASSPRGLDYGYTF.

The rearrangement joins TRBV18 to TRBJ2-3; 9 positions agree with TRBD1. The length of the CDR3 is 15 residues. The germline V gene encodes CDR1 KGHSH and CDR2 LQKENI. J gave up 0 bases and V 4 bases, and 2 bases lay outside the gene matches. The CDR3 DNA is TGTGCCAGCTCACAGACAGGGGGTAGCACAGATACGCAGTATTTT. It is translated as CASSQTGGSTDTQYF.

This sequence joins TRBV2 and TRBJ1-5, with D unclear. CDR3 length: 15 amino acids. Germline V lookup: CDR1 SNHLY, CDR2 FYNNEI. Trimming took 8 bases from V and 2 from J, leaving 16 bases between them. The CDR3 DNA follows: TGTGCCAGCGGAGGGCAGTCCGACGGCAATCAGCCCCAGCATTTT. It translates to CASGGQSDGNQPQHF.

J is TRBJ2-2 and V is TRBV6-5, with D perhaps TRBD1 (7 bases). Germline loops: CDR1 MNHEY, CDR2 SVGAGI. Trimming pared 4 bases from V and 2 bases from J, leaving 14 bases between. This CDR3 has 16 residues. CDR3 amino acids: CASSSPEGANTGELFF. For the CDR3, the DNA is TGTGCCAGCAGTTCCCCGGAGGGGGCTAACACCGGGGAGCTGTTTTTT.

The gene calls are TRBV27 and TRBJ2-7; no firm D call. The CDR3 spans 13 residues. Trimming stripped 7 bases from V and 6 bases from J, with 16 bases between. Germline CDR1 and CDR2: MNHEY and SMNVEV (reference sequence). The CDR3 coding sequence is TGTGCCAGCACCGACGGGTCGAGAGGCGAGCAGTACTTC. This codes for CASTDGSRGEQYF.

The chain recombines TRBV6-5 with TRBJ1-1; no definite D call. Trimming pared 8 bases from V and 5 bases from J, leaving 21 bases between. The CDR3 sequence is 15 residues long. Germline-derived CDR1 and CDR2 are MNHEY and SVGAGI. The CDR3 sequence: CASQSAGEVWTEAFF. Here the CDR3 DNA reads TGTGCCAGCCAAAGCGCCGGGGAGGTGTGGACTGAAGCTTTCTTT.

V and J are TRBV7-9 and TRBJ1-2; D is unclear. The CDR3 totals 13 residues. CDR1 SEHNR and CDR2 FQNEAQ come from the germline V gene (reference sequence). Trimming left V 5 bases short and J 0 bases short, with 7 bases between. The CDR3 region has the DNA TGTGCCAGCAGCCGACAAGCTAACTATGGCTACACCTTC. Amino acids: CASSRQANYGYTF.

The chain couples TRBV7-6 to TRBJ2-6, with D maybe TRBD1 (6 bases). The CDR3 runs to 16 residues. Trimming took 5 bases from V and 3 from J, leaving 14 bases between them. Germline loops: CDR1 SGHVS, CDR2 FNYEAQ. CDR3 residues: CASSRLTGLGANVLTF. In DNA form, the CDR3 reads TGTGCCAGCAGCCGATTGACAGGCCTTGGGGCCAACGTCCTGACTTTC.

V is TRBV19 and J is TRBJ1-2; unclear D gene. Deletions cut 2 bases from V and 1 base from J, with 11 bases between. Germline values: CDR1 LNHDA, CDR2 SQIVND (reference sequence). The CDR3 totals 15 residues. Here the CDR3 reads CASSIPTRRNYGYTF. The CDR3 DNA follows: TGTGCCAGTAGTATACCGACACGCCGTAACTATGGCTACACCTTC.